Listed below are T cell receptor beta chains from one sample, sequenced in a study of CD8 T cells in ankylosing spondylitis. One entry per CDR3 protein results from TCRdb running MiXCR on the 5' RACE reads. The sample has approximately 100,000 distinct CDR3 sequences; nearly 25% are singletons. The source material was synovial fluid, either unsorted or a sorted T cell fraction (not recorded which). These receptors originate from a male donor with ankylosing spondylitis. The CDR3 runs from the conserved cysteine through the conserved F or W. The D gene is left open where the match is weak. Size is stated for part of the rows, as once, few or many counts, or as a class when the clone is expanded.

J: TRBJ2-1; length: 15; D: NA; size: NA; V: TRBV12-3/TRBV12-4; CDR3: CASSPTGSSYNEQFF; DNA: TGTGCCAGCAGCCCGACAGGAAGCTCCTACAATGAGCAGTTCTTC
J: TRBJ2-7; length: 16; D: NA; size: NA; V: TRBV27; CDR3: CASSPYGAEHLYEQYF; DNA: TGTGCCAGCAGTCCCTATGGGGCGGAGCACCTCTACGAGCAGTACTTC
J: TRBJ2-1; length: 17; D: TRBD2; size: NA; V: TRBV2; CDR3: CASSLPGLAGEGNEQFF; DNA: TGTGCCAGCAGTCTCCCCGGACTAGCGGGAGAGGGGAATGAGCAGTTCTTC
J: TRBJ2-1; length: 16; D: NA; size: many; V: TRBV7-2; CDR3: CASSLTLGTVTNEQFF; DNA: TGTGCCAGCAGCTTAACCCTCGGGACGGTCACGAATGAGCAGTTCTTC
J: TRBJ2-1; length: 16; D: TRBD2; size: few; V: TRBV6-5; CDR3: CASSYFGTSGRNEQFF; DNA: TGTGCCAGCAGTTACTTTGGGACTAGCGGGAGAAATGAGCAGTTCTTC
J: TRBJ2-3; length: 15; D: NA; size: few; V: TRBV7-2; CDR3: CASSLQGGSTDTQYF; DNA: TGTGCCAGCAGCTTACAGGGCGGGTCCACAGATACGCAGTATTTT
J: TRBJ2-7; length: 16; D: TRBD2; size: many; V: TRBV7-6; CDR3: CASSSFWGRAGNEQYF; DNA: TGTGCCAGCAGCTCCTTCTGGGGGAGGGCCGGGAACGAGCAGTACTTC
J: TRBJ2-2; length: 14; D: NA; size: many; V: TRBV20-1; CDR3: CSAGGVANTGELFF; DNA: TGCAGTGCTGGGGGAGTCGCGAACACCGGGGAGCTGTTTTTT
J: TRBJ1-1; length: 12; D: NA; size: few; V: TRBV20-1; CDR3: CSASEENTEAFF; DNA: TGCAGTGCTAGCGAGGAGAACACTGAAGCTTTCTTT
J: TRBJ2-1; length: 12; D: TRBD2; size: many; V: TRBV7-8; CDR3: CASSSPAGVQFF; DNA: TGTGCCAGCAGCTCCCCCGCGGGAGTGCAGTTCTTC
J: TRBJ2-2; length: 16; D: NA; size: NA; V: TRBV7-2; CDR3: CASSLELALNTGELFF; DNA: TGTGCCAGCAGCTTGGAGCTAGCGCTGAACACCGGGGAGCTGTTTTTT
J: TRBJ2-6; length: 15; D: NA; size: many; V: TRBV5-5; CDR3: CASRDTRSGANVLTF; DNA: TGTGCCAGCAGGGACACCCGCTCTGGGGCCAACGTCCTGACTTTC
J: TRBJ2-1; length: 14; D: TRBD2; size: NA; V: TRBV10-3; CDR3: CAISVREARNEQFF; DNA: TGTGCCATCAGTGTGCGGGAGGCCCGCAATGAGCAGTTCTTC
J: TRBJ2-3; length: 16; D: TRBD1; size: NA; V: TRBV7-2; CDR3: CASSLSGDRVWDTQYF; DNA: TGTGCCAGCAGCTTATCTGGGGACAGGGTGTGGGATACGCAGTATTTT
J: TRBJ2-2; length: 16; D: TRBD2; size: many; V: TRBV20-1; CDR3: CSARVPLAANTGELFF; DNA: TGCAGTGCTAGAGTGCCACTAGCGGCGAACACCGGGGAGCTGTTTTTT
J: TRBJ1-1; length: 14; D: NA; size: medium-sized; V: TRBV11-2; CDR3: CASSTRQADSEAFF; DNA: TGTGCCAGCAGCACCCGACAGGCCGACAGTGAAGCTTTCTTT
J: TRBJ2-1; length: 14; D: NA; size: many; V: TRBV12-3/TRBV12-4; CDR3: CASSQGPGRQEQFF; DNA: TGTGCCAGCAGTCAGGGGCCCGGGAGGCAGGAGCAGTTCTTC
J: TRBJ2-3; length: 14; D: NA; size: NA; V: TRBV24-1; CDR3: CATSERVSTDTQYF; DNA: TGTGCCACCAGTGAGAGAGTTAGCACAGATACGCAGTATTTT
J: TRBJ2-1; length: 16; D: TRBD1; size: NA; V: TRBV11-2; CDR3: CASSPGGSGSYNEQFF; DNA: TGTGCCAGCAGTCCAGGGGGTTCGGGCTCCTACAATGAGCAGTTCTTC
J: TRBJ2-5; length: 15; D: NA; size: NA; V: TRBV5-1; CDR3: CASSRLVTTMETQYF; DNA: TGCGCCAGCAGCAGATTGGTGACCACAATGGAGACCCAGTACTTC
J: TRBJ2-7; length: 15; D: NA; size: few; V: TRBV16; CDR3: CASSQSSAMSYEQYF; DNA: TGTGCCAGCAGCCAATCATCAGCCATGAGCTACGAGCAGTACTTC
J: TRBJ2-7; length: 16; D: NA; size: few; V: TRBV20-1; CDR3: CSARDPPTRFPYEQYF; DNA: TGCAGTGCTAGAGATCCCCCGACTAGATTCCCTTACGAGCAGTACTTC
J: TRBJ2-3; length: 15; D: NA; size: NA; V: TRBV7-2; CDR3: CASSLEGGNTDTQYF; DNA: TGTGCCAGCAGCTTAGAGGGAGGCAACACAGATACGCAGTATTTT
J: TRBJ1-3; length: 16; D: NA; size: NA; V: TRBV7-9; CDR3: CASSPSRGVLRNTIYF; DNA: TGTGCCAGCAGCCCCTCCCGGGGGGTCTTAAGAAACACCATATATTTT
J: TRBJ1-2; length: 12; D: TRBD1; size: few; V: TRBV27; CDR3: CASSFAGGGYTF; DNA: TGTGCCAGCAGTTTCGCAGGGGGAGGCTACACCTTC
J: TRBJ1-1; length: 11; D: TRBD1; size: many; V: TRBV12-3/TRBV12-4; CDR3: CASSLTGMAFF; DNA: TGTGCCAGCAGTTTGACAGGGATGGCTTTCTTT
J: TRBJ1-4; length: 14; D: NA; size: few; V: TRBV27; CDR3: CASSTLGVGEKLFF; DNA: TGTGCCAGCAGTACCCTGGGGGTCGGTGAAAAACTGTTTTTT
J: TRBJ1-3; length: 14; D: NA; size: NA; V: TRBV18; CDR3: CASSPGTAGNTIYF; DNA: TGTGCCAGCTCCCCTGGGACGGCTGGAAACACCATATATTTT
J: TRBJ2-1; length: 16; D: TRBD2; size: many; V: TRBV6-2/TRBV6-3; CDR3: CASSYWTSGAYNEQFF; DNA: TGTGCCAGCAGTTACTGGACTAGCGGAGCCTACAATGAGCAGTTCTTC
J: TRBJ2-4; length: 13; D: NA; size: many; V: TRBV5-1; CDR3: CASSLGPGNIQYF; DNA: TGCGCCAGCAGCTTGGGACCAGGGAACATTCAGTACTTC
J: TRBJ2-5; length: 14; D: NA; size: NA; V: TRBV7-2; CDR3: CASSLGAGQETQYF; DNA: TGTGCCAGCAGCCTGGGGGCAGGTCAAGAGACCCAGTACTTC